Given below is one T cell receptor (beta chain) in context. Between the trimmed V and J ends, which lost 3 bases and 6 bases, there was a span of 11 bases. The CDR3 spans 13 residues. Germline CDR1 reads KGHSH; CDR2 reads LQKENI. The sample belongs to a study of blood T cell repertoires in COVID-19. At the level of the study: Sources were T cells, B-cell-depleted T cells, or PBMCs; the material itself was cDNA or gDNA.

As originally analysed: Reference gene primer amplification in the assay estimated nucleated cell counts. Generated by immunoSEQ multiplex PCR, the TCRdb table keeps only in-frame clones and is missing some. The V and J calls and clone size come from that table; D and trimming were worked out from the DNA. The table lists almost 95,000 clones, 70% to 90% of them singletons, with around 19% in the top ten. Followed longitudinally, the Seattle patients had been enrolled during active infection. Sequencing was done on a sample of peripheral blood. This sequence joins TRBV18 and TRBJ1-1, with D uncertain. This clonotype was sampled from a woman in her sixties or seventies with COVID-19, enrolled during active disease. The CDR3 DNA is TGTGCCAGCTCACCGGGCGCCGAAGCTGAAGCTTTCTTT. Its protein product is CASSPGAEAEAFF.